The 32 T cell receptor beta chains below were found in one sample sequenced in a study of control samples from healthy donors and cancer patients. The assay was immunoSEQ multiplex PCR, and TCRdb's table has in-frame clones only and misses some. Among 120,000 or so clones, around 87% were seen once, and the ten largest hold 2.9%. The sample consisted of blood. The receptors shown here come from a man in his 60s in good health.

The rearrangement joins TRBV6-5 to TRBJ1-1, with D tentatively TRBD1 (5 bases). The CDR3 runs to 12 residues. Germline loops: CDR1 MNHEY, CDR2 SVGAGI. Trimming shortened V by 7 bases and J by 10 bases, and 16 bases separated the two germline ends. CDR3 amino acids: CASTPVRDSAFF. For the CDR3, the DNA is TGTGCCAGCACCCCAGTGAGGGACTCAGCTTTCTTT.

This sequence joins TRBV6-5 and TRBJ1-2; maybe TRBD1 (5 bases). This CDR3 is built from 13 residues. Germline V gives CDR1 MNHEY, CDR2 SVGAGI. Deletions cut 6 bases from V and 4 bases from J, with 12 bases between. Here the CDR3 reads CASSKTALYGYTF. The CDR3 nucleotides are TGTGCCAGCAGCAAGACAGCTCTCTATGGCTACACCTTC.

The J gene is TRBJ1-1, the V gene TRBV7-9; 11 nucleotides agree with TRBD1. The germline CDR1 and CDR2 sequences are SEHNR and FQNEAQ (reference sequence). Trimming took 1 base from V and 2 from J; bases not matched to a gene: 6. There are 17 residues in the CDR3. CDR3 sequence (DNA): TGTGCCAGCAGCTTAGGGACAGGGGGCTTCGGAAACACTGAAGCTTTCTTT. Translated, it gives CASSLGTGGFGNTEAFF.

CDR3 sequence reads: CASSYSLTGAGEQYF. The CDR3, as DNA: TGTGCCAGCAGCTACAGTCTGACAGGGGCGGGCGAGCAGTACTTC. The chain is built from TRBV5-8 and TRBJ2-7; 8 bases line up with TRBD1. V lost 3 bases to trimming and J lost 6 bases; unmatched junction nucleotides: 11. Germline V gene sequence: CDR1 SGHTS, CDR2 YDEGEE. The CDR3 contains 15 residues.

The chain uses TRBV19 and TRBJ1-5, with a possible D match to TRBD1 (5 bases). From germline, CDR1 is LNHDA and CDR2 SQIVND (reference sequence). This CDR3 comprises 17 residues. V was trimmed by 6 bases and J by 7 bases, leaving 25 bases between them. The CDR3: CASSLNLGGGAAQPQHF. The CDR3 DNA reads TGTGCCAGTAGCTTGAATCTGGGTGGAGGGGCGGCACAGCCCCAGCATTTT. The full variable domain, with the rest looked up from reference TRBV19 and TRBJ1-5, is DGGITQSPKYLFRKEGQNVTLSCEQNLNHDAMYWYRQDPGQGLRLIYYSQIVNDFQKGDIAEGYSVSREKKESFPLTVTSAQKNPTAFYLCASSLNLGGGAAQPQHFGDGTRLSIL.

This chain uses TRBV24-1 with TRBJ2-3; D remains unclear. Germline V gene sequence: CDR1 KGHDR, CDR2 SFDVKD. This CDR3 is 13 amino acids long. Between the trimmed V and J ends, which lost 1 base and 5 bases, there was a span of 6 bases. In nucleotides, the CDR3 is TGTGCCACCAGTGATTTTGTAGGAGATACGCAGTATTTT. Its protein is CATSDFVGDTQYF.

The chain couples TRBV9 to TRBJ2-1, with a tentative D call TRBD1 (6 bases). Germline CDR1 and CDR2: SGDLS and YYNGEE. The CDR3 totals 15 residues. V gave up 4 bases and J gave up 3 bases, with 14 bases separating them. CDR3 sequence (DNA): TGTGCCAGCAGCCCCCGACAGGTTAACTACAATGAGCAGTTCTTC. Translation gives CASSPRQVNYNEQFF.

The chain carries TRBV6-5 and TRBJ2-3; D may be TRBD2 (6 bases). Germline V gene sequence: CDR1 MNHEY, CDR2 SVGAGI. Trimming stripped 2 bases from V and 3 bases from J, with 9 bases between. CDR3 length equals 14 residues. The CDR3 region is CASSYAGWTDTQYF. The CDR3 nucleotides read TGTGCCAGCAGTTACGCGGGGTGGACAGATACGCAGTATTTT.

V is TRBV7-3 and J is TRBJ2-2; tentative D call: TRBD1 (5 bases). Trimming stripped 8 bases from V and 0 bases from J, with 10 bases between. The CDR3 runs to 14 residues. The germline gives CDR1 SGHTA, CDR2 FQGTGA. This chain's CDR3 is CASARGTNTGELFF. The CDR3 nucleotides read TGTGCCAGCGCTAGGGGTACGAACACCGGGGAGCTGTTTTTT.

V and J are TRBV7-3 and TRBJ2-3, with TRBD1 identical over 10 bases. The J segment lost 4 bases and the V segment lost 0 bases, leaving 4 bases of the junction unmatched. This CDR3 is built from 16 residues. In germline, CDR1 is SGHTA, CDR2 FQGTGA. The CDR3 is CASSLTPGQGADTQYF. The CDR3 nucleotides are TGTGCCAGCAGCTTAACCCCAGGACAGGGGGCAGATACGCAGTATTTT.

The genes are TRBV29-1 and TRBJ2-1; D unclear. The CDR3 covers 11 residues. Germline V gene sequence: CDR1 SQVTM, CDR2 ANQGSEA. Trimming left V 3 bases short and J 4 bases short, with 4 bases between. CDR3 region: CSVEKYNEQFF. Here the CDR3 DNA reads TGCAGCGTTGAGAAGTACAATGAGCAGTTCTTC.

This chain joins TRBV6-2 or TRBV6-3 and TRBJ1-4; 8 bases line up with TRBD1. Losses at the gene ends were 6 bases for V and 8 bases for J; bases not matched to a gene: 11. This CDR3 region has 15 residues. The germline gives CDR1 MNHEY, CDR2 SVGEGT. The CDR3 coding sequence is TGTGCCAGCAGCCATCCCGGGACAGGTCACGAAAAACTGTTTTTT. Encoded protein: CASSHPGTGHEKLFF.

The chain joins TRBV7-2 to TRBJ1-1; TRBD1 might be the D (5 bases). The CDR3 length is 15 residues. V lost 1 base and J lost 1, with 10 bases in between. Per the germline V gene, CDR1 is SGHTA and CDR2 is FQGNSA. DNA of the CDR3: TGTGCCAGCAGCTTAGAGCAGGGAGGGAACACTGAAGCTTTCTTT. This translates into CASSLEQGGNTEAFF.

The chain employs TRBV27 and TRBJ1-1, with D unclear. The CDR3 contains 12 residues. V lost 4 bases, J lost 7 bases, and 10 bases lay in between. Germline CDR1 reads MNHEY; CDR2 reads SMNVEV (reference sequence). DNA for the CDR3: TGTGCCAGCAGTTCATTCGACGGTGAAGCTTTCTTT. Encoded protein: CASSSFDGEAFF.

The V call is TRBV19, the J call TRBJ2-2; D is unclear. CDR3 length: 14 residues. CDR1 is LNHDA, CDR2 SQIVND, per germline (reference sequence). Trimming shortened V by 2 bases and J by 7 bases, and 11 bases separated the two germline ends. The CDR3 here is CASSIQAQGGELFF. Written as DNA, the CDR3 is TGTGCCAGTAGTATACAGGCCCAAGGCGGGGAGCTGTTTTTT.

The genes are TRBV6-5 and TRBJ2-7, with D perhaps being TRBD1 or TRBD2 (5 bases each). The CDR3 consists of 12 residues. Trimming pared 11 bases from V and 2 bases from J, leaving 13 bases between. Looked up from germline, CDR1 is MNHEY and CDR2 is SVGAGI. DNA of the CDR3: TGTGCCGGGACGTGTCGGACCTACGAGCAGTACTTC. Encoded protein: CAGTCRTYEQYF.

This clone has just one count. The chain recombines TRBV9 with TRBJ2-7, with D perhaps matching TRBD2 (6 bases). The V end lost 0 bases, the J end lost 2 bases, and 24 bases lay between the germline ends. Germline values: CDR1 SGDLS, CDR2 YYNGEE. The CDR3 has 19 amino acids. The DNA for the CDR3 is TGTGCCAGCAGCGTAGGCGTTTCCCTCCGGGACTCGGGGACCTACGAGCAGTACTTC. Its protein product is CASSVGVSLRDSGTYEQYF.

CDR3 sequence reads: CASSQWAGGGDSEKLFF. The CDR3 coding sequence is TGCGCCAGCAGTCAATGGGCAGGGGGCGGCGATTCAGAAAAACTGTTTTTT. This rearrangement joins TRBV23-1 to TRBJ1-4, with 8 nucleotides matching TRBD1. TRBV23-1 is noted as an ORF with a role that remains uncertain. CDR3 size: 17 residues. The V gene end was trimmed by 1 base and the J gene end by 8 bases; junction bases not matched to a gene: 12.

The V gene is TRBV5-8, the J gene TRBJ2-7; weak D call: TRBD1 (5 bases). Trimming removed 1 base at V and 5 bases at J, with 19 bases between. CDR1 and CDR2 (germline): SGHTS, YDEGEE. The CDR3 is made up of 16 amino acids. The CDR3 is CASSLNTGRVTDEQYF. DNA of the CDR3: TGTGCCAGCAGCTTGAATACTGGCAGGGTGACTGACGAGCAGTACTTC. The variable domain in full, with the rest retrieved from reference TRBV5-8 and TRBJ2-7, is EAGVTQSPTHLIKTRGQQATLRCSPISGHTSVYWYQQALGLGLQFLLWYDEGEERNRGNFPPRFSGRQFPNYSSELNVNALELEDSALYLCASSLNTGRVTDEQYFGPGTRLTVT.

The CDR3 loop reads CASSLLGGDSGANVLTF. The CDR3 DNA sequence: TGTGCCAGCAGCTTGTTGGGGGGCGACTCTGGGGCCAACGTCCTGACTTTC. The rearrangement joins TRBV5-6 to TRBJ2-6, with D perhaps given as TRBD1 or TRBD2 (6 bases each). V lost 1 base and J 0 bases, leaving 11 bases between the germline ends. The CDR3 runs 17 residues. CDR1 is SGHDT, CDR2 YYEEEE, per germline. The whole variable domain, remainder taken from reference TRBV5-6 and TRBJ2-6, is DAGVTQSPTHLIKTRGQQVTLRCSPKSGHDTVSWYQQALGQGPQFIFQYYEEEERQRGNFPDRFSGHQFPNYSSELNVNALLLGDSALYLCASSLLGGDSGANVLTFGAGSRLTVL.

The rearrangement links TRBV7-9 to TRBJ2-7, with 7 positions matching TRBD1. V gave up 4 bases and J gave up 0 bases; unmatched junction bases: 3. The CDR3 has 14 residues. Germline V lookup: CDR1 SEHNR, CDR2 FQNEAQ (reference sequence). The CDR3 nucleotides are TGTGCCAGCAGCTACCGACAGGGCTCCTACGAGCAGTACTTC. This encodes CASSYRQGSYEQYF.

The rearrangement links TRBV5-1 to TRBJ1-4; D may be TRBD1 (6 bases). Per the germline V gene, CDR1 is SGHRS and CDR2 is YFSETQ. V was trimmed by 5 bases and J by 4 bases, leaving 12 bases between them. CDR3 size: 14 residues. The CDR3 reads CASRWTVGNEKLFF. The CDR3 nucleotides are TGCGCCAGCAGATGGACAGTGGGTAATGAAAAACTGTTTTTT.

As regards this clone: Different DNA sequences within this sample yield the same CDR3. The V and J genes are TRBV7-2 and TRBJ1-6; a possible D gene is TRBD1 (5 bases). This CDR3 is 16 amino acids long. Germline V gene sequence: CDR1 SGHTA, CDR2 FQGNSA. Trimming pared 5 bases from V and 0 bases from J, leaving 11 bases between. CDR3 nucleotide sequence: TGTGCCAGCAGCCTGGGGGGGAGCTCCTATAATTCACCCCTCCACTTT. Encoded protein: CASSLGGSSYNSPLHF. The variable domain in full, completed from reference TRBV7-2 and TRBJ1-6, reads GAGVSQSPSNKVTEKGKDVELRCDPISGHTALYWYRQSLGQGLEFLIYFQGNSAPDKSGLPSDRFSAERTGGSVSTLTIQRTQQEDSAVYLCASSLGGSSYNSPLHFGNGTRLTVT.

The CDR3 region has the DNA TGTGCCAGCAGGCGTTCGGCTGGGGCCAACGTCCTGACTTTC. Its protein product is CASRRSAGANVLTF. The rearrangement uses TRBV28 and TRBJ2-6; D remains ambiguous. Germline-derived CDR1 and CDR2 are MDHEN and SYDVKM. V gave up 6 bases and J gave up 2 bases, with 8 bases separating them. This CDR3 spans 14 amino acids.

This clone was seen just once. V and J are TRBV4-1 and TRBJ2-1; no reliable D call. The CDR3 consists of 15 residues. Germline CDR1 MGHRA, CDR2 YSYEKL. Trimming removed 0 bases at V and 9 bases at J, with 15 bases between. Written as DNA, the CDR3 is TGCGCCAGCAGCCAAGATCGGTCAAGCGAAGTTGAGCAGTTCTTC. Translating it yields CASSQDRSSEVEQFF.

The chain is built from TRBV27 and TRBJ2-1; D possibly corresponds to TRBD2 (6 bases). This CDR3 is 15 amino acids long. Per germline, CDR1 MNHEY and CDR2 SMNVEV (reference sequence). V gave up 3 bases and J gave up 6 bases, with 15 bases separating them. Written as DNA, the CDR3 is TGTGCCAGCAGTTTCCGGGGGATTAAGGGCAATGAGCAGTTCTTC. This translates into CASSFRGIKGNEQFF.

This clone was counted a single time. The rearrangement uses TRBV28 and TRBJ2-3; 10 bases fit TRBD1. The ends lost 7 bases at V and 2 bases at J; junction bases unmatched: 21. The CDR3 covers 20 residues. Germline CDR1 and CDR2: MDHEN and SYDVKM. CDR3 sequence: CASISGTGVASGGLTDTQYF. DNA for the CDR3: TGTGCCAGCATCTCGGGGACAGGGGTAGCAAGCGGGGGCCTCACAGATACGCAGTATTTT.

The CDR3 region has the DNA TGTGCCAGTAGTATAGCGAGGAACTATGGCTACACCTTC. Translated, it gives CASSIARNYGYTF. This rearrangement joins TRBV19 to TRBJ1-2, with D hard to call. Trimming shortened V by 1 base and J by 2 bases, and 5 bases separated the two germline ends. The length of the CDR3 is 13 residues. Germline CDR1 LNHDA, CDR2 SQIVND (reference sequence).

The chain employs TRBV28 and TRBJ1-1; the D gene is possibly TRBD1 (6 bases). Germline V gives CDR1 MDHEN, CDR2 SYDVKM. Trimming cost V 6 bases and J 1 base, with 12 bases left between them. CDR3 length: 14 amino acids. The CDR3 nucleotides are TGTGCCAGCAGAAATACAGGGACGAACACTGAAGCTTTCTTT. Protein: CASRNTGTNTEAFF.

The chain couples TRBV6-2 or TRBV6-3 to TRBJ2-7, with D tentatively TRBD2 (5 bases). The V end lost 4 bases, the J end lost 1 base, and 20 bases lay between the germline ends. The CDR3 has 17 amino acids. CDR1 MNHEY and CDR2 SVGEGT come from the germline V gene. The DNA of the CDR3 is TGTGCCAGCAGTTCGGAACCCACACAGTCGGGGTCCTACGAGCAGTACTTC. Translating gives CASSSEPTQSGSYEQYF.

Here the CDR3 reads CASSSLTGSVTDTQYF. CDR3 DNA sequence: TGTGCCAGCAGCTCGCTAACAGGGTCCGTAACAGATACGCAGTATTTT. The chain employs TRBV7-9 and TRBJ2-3, with a weak D call TRBD1 (6 bases). Germline CDR1 and CDR2: SEHNR and FQNEAQ (reference sequence). The CDR3 covers 16 residues. Trimming shortened V by 4 bases and J by 3 bases, and 17 bases separated the two germline ends.

About this clone: Other DNA sequences within the sample encode an identical CDR3. The V call is TRBV5-1, the J call TRBJ1-2; D uncertain. Germline CDR1 reads SGHRS; CDR2 reads YFSETQ. The V gene lost 0 bases and the J gene lost 1 base, with 13 bases spanning the gap. There are 16 residues in the CDR3. The chain's CDR3 is CASSLGGTDRNYGYTF. CDR3 DNA: TGCGCCAGCAGCTTGGGGGGTACCGATCGTAACTATGGCTACACCTTC.